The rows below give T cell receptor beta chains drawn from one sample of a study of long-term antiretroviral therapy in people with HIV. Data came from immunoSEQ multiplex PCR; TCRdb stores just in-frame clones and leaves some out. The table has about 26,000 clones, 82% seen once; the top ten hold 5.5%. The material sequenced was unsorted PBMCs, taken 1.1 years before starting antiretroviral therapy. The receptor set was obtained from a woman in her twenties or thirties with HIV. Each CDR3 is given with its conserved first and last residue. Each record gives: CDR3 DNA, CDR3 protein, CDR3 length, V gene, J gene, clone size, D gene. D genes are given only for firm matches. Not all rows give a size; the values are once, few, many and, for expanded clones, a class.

TGCGCCAGCAGCTTGGAAGGGGAGGCGAACACTGAAGCTTTCTTT	CASSLEGEANTEAFF	15	TRBV5-1	TRBJ1-1	NA	NA
TGTGCCACCAGCAGAGTCACAGGCTACGAGCAGTACTTC	CATSRVTGYEQYF	13	TRBV15	TRBJ2-7	NA	NA
TGTGCCATCAGTGAGCGGGGGCGAGACACCGGGGAGCTGTTTTTT	CAISERGRDTGELFF	15	TRBV10-3	TRBJ2-2	NA	NA
TGTGCCAGCAGCTCTCCGGGACTGGGGGCCGCCACAGATACGCAGTATTTT	CASSSPGLGAATDTQYF	17	TRBV7-8	TRBJ2-3	NA	NA
TGTGCCAGCAGCTTGGCCACTAGCGGGGGGGCGCAGACCCAGTACTTC	CASSLATSGGAQTQYF	16	TRBV5-4	TRBJ2-5	NA	TRBD2
TGTGCCAGCAGCTTAAGCCTAGCGGGGAGCGGGGAGCTGTTTTTT	CASSLSLAGSGELFF	15	TRBV7-2	TRBJ2-2	NA	TRBD2
TGCGCCAGCAGCTTGGGGGAAAAGGCTTATGGCTACACCTTC	CASSLGEKAYGYTF	14	TRBV5-1	TRBJ1-2	NA	NA
TGTGCCAGCAGTTCTCAGGGCCGGAAACAAGAGACCCAGTACTTC	CASSSQGRKQETQYF	15	TRBV6-5	TRBJ2-5	NA	NA
TGTGCCAGCAGCTTAGTTCAGGCCGGGCAAGAGACCCAGTACTTC	CASSLVQAGQETQYF	15	TRBV11-2	TRBJ2-5	NA	NA
TGTGCCAGCTCGTCGGACAGAAATTCACCCCTCCACTTT	CASSSDRNSPLHF	13	TRBV18	TRBJ1-6	few	NA
TGCGCCAGCAGCTTTTTGCCGGGACAGTCGAACACCGGGGAGCTGTTTTTT	CASSFLPGQSNTGELFF	17	TRBV5-1	TRBJ2-2	NA	TRBD1
TGTGCCAGCAGCTTTATAAGGGACGCGATATATGGCTACACCTTC	CASSFIRDAIYGYTF	15	TRBV7-9	TRBJ1-2	NA	NA
TGTGCCAGCACCGAGGGGGTTCTCTACAATGAGCAGTTCTTC	CASTEGVLYNEQFF	14	TRBV9	TRBJ2-1	NA	NA
TGTGCCAGCGCGGGGACACCGAATTCACCCCTCCACTTT	CASAGTPNSPLHF	13	TRBV6-5	TRBJ1-6	NA	NA
TGTGCCAGCAGGGGCACCGCTTGGGGCACAGATACGCAGTATTTT	CASRGTAWGTDTQYF	15	TRBV6-1	TRBJ2-3	NA	NA
TGTGCCAGCAGTTACTCCAGGGGGCGTGCGGAGACCCAGTACTTC	CASSYSRGRAETQYF	15	TRBV6-6	TRBJ2-5	NA	TRBD1
TGTGCCAGCAGTACAGGGGCCCGGATTGTCAGCGCTGAAGCTTTCTTT	CASSTGARIVSAEAFF	16	TRBV2	TRBJ1-1	NA	TRBD1
TGTGCCAGCAGTTTATGGGGGATCAACACCGGGGAGCTGTTTTTT	CASSLWGINTGELFF	15	TRBV27	TRBJ2-2	NA	NA
TGCAGCGCCCCTTCTGGAAACACCATATATTTT	CSAPSGNTIYF	11	TRBV29-1	TRBJ1-3	NA	NA
TGTGCCAGCAGTGAAAGGGGACAAAATGGAAACACCATATATTTT	CASSERGQNGNTIYF	15	TRBV6-1	TRBJ1-3	NA	NA
TGTGCCAGCAGCCAGGTTTTCTCTGGAAACACCATATATTTT	CASSQVFSGNTIYF	14	TRBV2	TRBJ1-3	NA	NA
TGTGCCAGCAAGAAGGGACAGGGGGCCGGAGATACGCAGTATTTT	CASKKGQGAGDTQYF	15	TRBV27	TRBJ2-3	once	TRBD1
TGTGCCAGCAGCTTGGACAGGGTGGGGACCGGGGAGCTGTTTTTT	CASSLDRVGTGELFF	15	TRBV5-5	TRBJ2-2	NA	NA
TGCGCCAGCACCCTCGGCCGGGGGGGCGGCACAGATACGCAGTATTTT	CASTLGRGGGTDTQYF	16	TRBV5-1	TRBJ2-3	NA	TRBD2
TGTGCCAGCAGTTCCCACAGGGGGCGGGAGACCCAGTACTTC	CASSSHRGRETQYF	14	TRBV6-5	TRBJ2-5	NA	TRBD1
TGTGCCAGCAGTCGTCAGACAGGGGAGAAACTGTTTTTT	CASSRQTGEKLFF	13	TRBV27	TRBJ1-4	NA	TRBD1
TGTGCCAGCAGCCAGGCCAGGACAGGGGGTGGTCAAGAGACCCAGTACTTC	CASSQARTGGGQETQYF	17	TRBV5-5	TRBJ2-5	NA	TRBD1
TGTGCCAGCAGCCTGGGGGGGCAGATAAACACCATATATTTT	CASSLGGQINTIYF	14	TRBV5-6	TRBJ1-3	NA	NA
TGTGCCAGCAGCGTAGGGGGGGCAAGCACAGATACGCAGTATTTT	CASSVGGASTDTQYF	15	TRBV9	TRBJ2-3	NA	NA
TGTGCCAGTATGGGCAGGGGGGTCGATGGCTACACCTTC	CASMGRGVDGYTF	13	TRBV19	TRBJ1-2	NA	TRBD1
TGTGCCAGCAGTGAACGCGGGTGGGGGGCCAACGTCCTGACTTTC	CASSERGWGANVLTF	15	TRBV2	TRBJ2-6	NA	NA
TGTGCCAGCAGAGAGGGGACAGAGTCAGATACGCAGTATTTT	CASREGTESDTQYF	14	TRBV6-1	TRBJ2-3	few	TRBD1
TGTGCCTGGAGTGTAATCCGAGGAGGAAATGGCTACACCTTC	CAWSVIRGGNGYTF	14	TRBV30	TRBJ1-2	NA	NA
TGTGCCAGTAGGCTGGGACAGGGAAATCAGCCCCAGCATTTT	CASRLGQGNQPQHF	14	TRBV19	TRBJ1-5	NA	TRBD1
TGCGCCAGCAGGTCGGCGGGGGAAAGTAATGAGCAGTTCTTC	CASRSAGESNEQFF	14	TRBV5-1	TRBJ2-1	NA	TRBD2
TGTGCCAGCAGCTTCGGCAGGGCGTCCTATGGCTACACCTTC	CASSFGRASYGYTF	14	TRBV7-8	TRBJ1-2	NA	NA
TGTGCCAGCAGCCAAGATCGCCCCCCGGGACAGGGGTACATGAACACTGAAGCTTTCTTT	CASSQDRPPGQGYMNTEAFF	20	TRBV14	TRBJ1-1	once	TRBD1
TGCGCCAGCAGCTGGGGACAACATACCTACGAGCAGTACTTC	CASSWGQHTYEQYF	14	TRBV5-1	TRBJ2-7	once	NA
TGTGCCAGCAGCGTAGAAGAAAGCGGCACAGATACGCAGTATTTT	CASSVEESGTDTQYF	15	TRBV9	TRBJ2-3	NA	NA
TGTGCCAGCAGCGTAGTACCGGGCTATGGCTACACCTTC	CASSVVPGYGYTF	13	TRBV9	TRBJ1-2	NA	NA
TGTGCCAGTAGAAGGGACAGGGGGCCGGACACTGAAGCTTTCTTT	CASRRDRGPDTEAFF	15	TRBV19	TRBJ1-1	few	TRBD1
TGTGCCAGCAGTTTATGGGGCTCCTATAATTCACCCCTCCACTTT	CASSLWGSYNSPLHF	15	TRBV27	TRBJ1-6	NA	NA
TGCAGCGTTTTCGAAGGACAGGGAGGGCCGGCTGAAGCTTTCTTT	CSVFEGQGGPAEAFF	15	TRBV29-1	TRBJ1-1	NA	TRBD1
TGTGCCTGGACCTGGAAGATGGGGTGGAATTCACCCCTCCACTTT	CAWTWKMGWNSPLHF	15	TRBV30	TRBJ1-6	NA	NA
TGTGCCAGCAGCGGGGGATGGGGTGGAACTGAAGCTTTCTTT	CASSGGWGGTEAFF	14	TRBV9	TRBJ1-1	NA	NA
TGTGCCTGGAGAAGGAGTGAAAAACTGTTTTTT	CAWRRSEKLFF	11	TRBV30	TRBJ1-4	NA	NA
TGCAGCGTCGTTCCGGACAGGGGATCCAACTATGGCTACACCTTC	CSVVPDRGSNYGYTF	15	TRBV29-1	TRBJ1-2	NA	TRBD1
TGCGCCAGCAGCTTGAAGGGGGCGACCTATGGCTACACCTTC	CASSLKGATYGYTF	14	TRBV5-1	TRBJ1-2	NA	TRBD1
TGTGCCTGGAGTGTACGTGGGGCCAACGTCCTGACTTTC	CAWSVRGANVLTF	13	TRBV30	TRBJ2-6	NA	NA
TGTGCCAGCAGTGAAGCCTGGACTAGTAAGTACACAGATACGCAGTATTTT	CASSEAWTSKYTDTQYF	17	TRBV6-1	TRBJ2-3	NA	TRBD2